A selection of T cell receptor beta chains follows, all from one sample in a study of PD-L1 blockade in urothelial cancer. Sequencing used immunoSEQ multiplex PCR; TCRdb keeps in-frame clones, though not all of them. The top ten hold 8% to 10% of the sample, which has tens of thousands of clones, roughly 84% seen once. The sample was PBMCs, taken around atezolizumab (anti-PD-L1) treatment. All receptors derive from a man between 65 and 85 years old with urothelial cancer. The CDR3 runs from the conserved cysteine through the conserved F or W. D genes are given only for firm matches. Rows give clone size only sometimes, using once, few, many, or a class for an expanded clone.

J gene | clone size | V gene | D gene | CDR3 protein | CDR3 DNA
TRBJ1-1 | - | TRBV25-1 | - | CASSPPGGLNTEAFF | TGTGCCAGCAGCCCCCCCGGGGGTTTGAACACTGAAGCTTTCTTT
TRBJ1-1 | - | TRBV6-1 | - | CASTTTGLHTEAFF | TGTGCCAGCACCACGACAGGCCTACACACTGAAGCTTTCTTT
TRBJ2-2 | - | TRBV5-1 | TRBD2 | CASSLLATPGELFF | TGCGCCAGCAGCTTACTAGCGACTCCCGGGGAGCTGTTTTTT
TRBJ1-5 | few | TRBV27 | - | CASSLLGGNQPQHF | TGTGCCAGCAGTTTATTAGGCGGGAATCAGCCCCAGCATTTT
TRBJ1-2 | - | TRBV30 | - | CAWSVRSDGYTF | TGTGCCTGGAGTGTACGTAGCGATGGCTACACCTTC
TRBJ2-3 | - | TRBV21-1 | - | CASSKAGIRQGLRSSTDTQYF | TGTGCCAGCAGCAAAGCCGGGATTCGACAGGGTCTCCGCTCTAGCACAGATACGCAGTATTTT
TRBJ1-2 | - | TRBV19 | - | CASRPHGQVNYGYTF | TGTGCCAGTAGGCCCCACGGTCAGGTTAACTATGGCTACACCTTC
TRBJ2-2 | - | TRBV6-6 | - | CASSSQNTGELFF | TGTGCCAGCAGCTCACAAAACACCGGGGAGCTGTTTTTT
TRBJ2-1 | - | TRBV28 | TRBD2 | CASSPRPAGGGYEQFF | TGTGCCAGCAGCCCGAGGCCGGCGGGAGGGGGTTATGAGCAGTTCTTC
TRBJ2-7 | - | TRBV2 | TRBD1 | CASNLDRDREQYF | TGTGCCAGCAACCTGGACAGGGATCGGGAGCAGTACTTC
TRBJ1-3 | - | TRBV28 | TRBD1 | CASFTGVTGNTIYF | TGTGCCAGTTTCACAGGGGTAACTGGAAACACCATATATTTT
TRBJ2-7 | - | TRBV2 | TRBD1 | CASRVDREYEQYF | TGTGCCAGCAGGGTGGACAGGGAGTACGAGCAGTACTTC
TRBJ2-1 | - | TRBV4-1 | - | CASSQVLGQDPPGNEQFF | TGCGCCAGCAGCCAGGTTTTGGGCCAAGACCCCCCCGGCAATGAGCAGTTCTTC
TRBJ2-1 | - | TRBV10-3 | - | CAISESIASGVKAYNEQFF | TGTGCCATCAGTGAGTCGATTGCGTCGGGGGTTAAAGCCTACAATGAGCAGTTCTTC
TRBJ2-7 | - | TRBV2 | TRBD1 | CASSAPYRGEEQYF | TGTGCCAGCAGTGCCCCGTACAGGGGAGAGGAGCAGTACTTC
TRBJ2-5 | - | TRBV18 | TRBD2 | CASSPPLAGDETQYF | TGTGCCAGCTCACCACCATTAGCGGGAGACGAGACCCAGTACTTC
TRBJ2-3 | - | TRBV5-1 | TRBD2 | CASSRTSGRADTQYF | TGCGCCAGCAGCCGGACTAGCGGGAGGGCAGATACGCAGTATTTT
TRBJ1-5 | - | TRBV6-1 | - | CASVRGSLSNQPQHF | TGTGCCAGCGTGAGAGGGTCCCTTAGCAATCAGCCCCAGCATTTT
TRBJ2-2 | - | TRBV27 | - | CASSLAGRLTGELFF | TGTGCCAGCAGTCTCGCCGGGAGACTCACCGGGGAGCTGTTTTTT
TRBJ1-1 | - | TRBV27 | - | CASRTESNTEAFF | TGTGCCAGCAGGACAGAATCGAACACTGAAGCTTTCTTT
TRBJ2-1 | once | TRBV28 | TRBD2 | CASSSLGGLADYNEQFF | TGTGCCAGCAGTTCCCTCGGGGGACTAGCGGATTACAATGAGCAGTTCTTC
TRBJ2-7 | - | TRBV7-2 | - | CASSPGGVLAYEQYF | TGTGCCAGCAGCCCAGGAGGGGTGTTGGCCTACGAGCAGTACTTC
TRBJ1-1 | - | TRBV5-4 | - | CASSPLGASTSEAFF | TGTGCCAGCAGTCCGCTAGGGGCTTCCACCTCTGAAGCTTTCTTT
TRBJ2-3 | - | TRBV27 | - | CASRSEAWQYF | TGTGCCAGCAGGTCGGAAGCGTGGCAGTATTTT
TRBJ1-2 | - | TRBV28 | TRBD1 | CASSFHQGAPDYGYTF | TGTGCCAGCAGTTTTCATCAGGGGGCGCCCGACTATGGCTACACCTTC
TRBJ2-1 | - | TRBV19 | - | CASSNRDGSYNEQFF | TGTGCCAGTAGTAACAGGGACGGCTCCTACAATGAGCAGTTCTTC
TRBJ2-1 | - | TRBV5-8 | TRBD1 | CASSPRTGRYNEQFF | TGTGCCAGCAGCCCTCGGACAGGGCGCTACAATGAGCAGTTCTTC
TRBJ2-5 | - | TRBV11-2 | TRBD2 | CASSLDLKGLAGVQETQYF | TGTGCCAGCAGCTTAGATTTGAAGGGACTAGCGGGAGTCCAAGAGACCCAGTACTTC
TRBJ2-3 | - | TRBV28 | - | CASGESTDTQYF | TGTGCCAGCGGTGAGAGCACAGATACGCAGTATTTT
TRBJ2-3 | - | TRBV5-4 | TRBD2 | CASSRWREDTDTQYF | TGTGCCAGCAGCCGCTGGCGGGAGGACACAGATACGCAGTATTTT
TRBJ2-1 | few | TRBV7-9 | TRBD2 | CASRPRSQNSGSFYNEQFF | TGTGCCAGCAGACCGAGGTCCCAAAATAGCGGGAGTTTCTACAATGAGCAGTTCTTC
TRBJ1-1 | - | TRBV29-1 | TRBD1 | CSAGTGEFTTEAFF | TGCAGCGCCGGGACAGGGGAGTTTACCACTGAAGCTTTCTTT
TRBJ2-1 | - | TRBV11-1 | TRBD1 | CASSPDRGYYNEQFF | TGTGCCAGCAGCCCGGACAGGGGCTACTACAATGAGCAGTTCTTC
TRBJ2-7 | - | TRBV7-9 | TRBD2 | CASSFGLAGAYEQYF | TGTGCCAGCAGCTTCGGACTAGCGGGAGCCTACGAGCAGTACTTC
TRBJ1-1 | - | TRBV30 | - | CAWSVLPAEAFF | TGTGCCTGGAGTGTACTACCCGCTGAAGCTTTCTTT
TRBJ2-3 | - | TRBV5-1 | TRBD2 | CASSDLAGGPSTDTQYF | TGCGCCAGCAGCGACTTAGCGGGAGGGCCGAGCACAGATACGCAGTATTTT
TRBJ2-3 | - | TRBV7-3 | TRBD2 | CASSSSLAGMGTQYF | TGTGCCAGCAGCTCAAGCCTAGCGGGAATGGGTACGCAGTATTTT
TRBJ2-1 | - | TRBV6-6 | TRBD2 | CASSYGIAGGGEQFF | TGTGCCAGCAGTTACGGGATAGCGGGGGGTGGTGAGCAGTTCTTC
TRBJ2-1 | once | TRBV10-1 | - | CASSVQGSREQFF | TGCGCCAGCAGTGTCCAGGGCTCTCGCGAGCAGTTCTTC
TRBJ1-4 | - | TRBV19 | - | CASNWQGSRKLFF | TGTGCCAGTAATTGGCAGGGGTCTCGAAAACTGTTTTTT
TRBJ2-7 | few | TRBV4-1 | TRBD2 | CASSPLTSGNEQYF | TGCGCCAGCAGCCCCCTGACTAGCGGGAACGAGCAGTACTTC
TRBJ2-2 | - | TRBV5-6 | TRBD1 | CASSLRQGEWAGELFF | TGTGCCAGCAGCTTGCGACAGGGAGAATGGGCCGGGGAGCTGTTTTTT
TRBJ2-5 | once | TRBV19 | - | CASSITRASGETQYF | TGTGCCAGTAGTATAACGAGGGCTTCAGGAGAGACCCAGTACTTC
TRBJ2-5 | - | TRBV10-1 | - | CASSSTARGTQYF | TGCGCCAGCAGTTCGACGGCCCGGGGGACCCAGTACTTC
TRBJ2-1 | - | TRBV7-2 | TRBD2 | CASSLGVAGAQFF | TGTGCCAGCAGCTTAGGTGTAGCGGGGGCCCAGTTCTTC
TRBJ2-3 | - | TRBV7-7 | TRBD2 | CASSWTSADTQYF | TGTGCTAGCAGCTGGACTAGTGCAGATACGCAGTATTTT
TRBJ2-7 | - | TRBV2 | TRBD1 | CASSDDRESSYEQYF | TGTGCCAGCAGTGATGACAGGGAAAGCTCCTACGAGCAGTACTTC
TRBJ2-1 | - | TRBV6-1 | TRBD2 | CASSDLAGANEQFF | TGTGCCAGCAGTGATCTAGCGGGGGCTAATGAGCAGTTCTTC
TRBJ2-7 | - | TRBV11-2 | - | CASSLDLYEQYF | TGTGCCAGCAGCTTAGATCTCTACGAGCAGTACTTC
TRBJ1-1 | - | TRBV10-3 | TRBD1 | CAISESGDRDTEAFF | TGTGCCATCAGTGAGTCTGGGGACAGGGACACTGAAGCTTTCTTT
TRBJ2-5 | - | TRBV28 | - | CASSLLTGGDETQYF | TGTGCCAGCAGTTTACTGACAGGAGGCGATGAGACCCAGTACTTC
TRBJ2-5 | - | TRBV5-1 | - | CASSSILARETQYF | TGCGCCAGCAGCTCGATACTAGCACGGGAGACCCAGTACTTC
TRBJ2-7 | - | TRBV18 | - | CASSPPTLYHEQYF | TGTGCCAGCTCACCACCGACTCTCTACCACGAGCAGTACTTC